The T cell receptor (beta chain) described here comes from a study of blood T cell repertoires in COVID-19. Background on the study: Samples of COVID-19 (acute and convalescent) were obtained from the United States, Italy and Spain. T cells, B-cell-depleted T cells, or PBMCs provided the cDNA or gDNA that served as material.

V dropped 4 bases and J dropped 5 bases, with 18 bases sitting between them. The germline gives CDR1 SGHTS, CDR2 YDEGEE. The CDR3 is made up of 15 amino acids. Authors' data handling: Amplified reference gene primers provided the basis for estimating nucleated cell counts. Profiling relied on immunoSEQ multiplex PCR, and the TCRdb table lists in-frame clones only, not all of them. The V and J calls and the clone size are those of that table, but D and trimming were determined from the DNA. The sample has approximately 160,000 clones, approximately 87% seen once; the top ten hold 4%. This clonotype originated in a woman in her seventies with acute or convalescent COVID-19. Sequencing used peripheral blood. The chain couples TRBV5-8 to TRBJ1-2; the D gene is possibly TRBD1 (5 bases). CDR3 in amino acids: CASSHGMGGVYGYTF. The CDR3 DNA is TGTGCCAGCAGCCACGGGATGGGGGGGGTGTATGGCTACACCTTC.